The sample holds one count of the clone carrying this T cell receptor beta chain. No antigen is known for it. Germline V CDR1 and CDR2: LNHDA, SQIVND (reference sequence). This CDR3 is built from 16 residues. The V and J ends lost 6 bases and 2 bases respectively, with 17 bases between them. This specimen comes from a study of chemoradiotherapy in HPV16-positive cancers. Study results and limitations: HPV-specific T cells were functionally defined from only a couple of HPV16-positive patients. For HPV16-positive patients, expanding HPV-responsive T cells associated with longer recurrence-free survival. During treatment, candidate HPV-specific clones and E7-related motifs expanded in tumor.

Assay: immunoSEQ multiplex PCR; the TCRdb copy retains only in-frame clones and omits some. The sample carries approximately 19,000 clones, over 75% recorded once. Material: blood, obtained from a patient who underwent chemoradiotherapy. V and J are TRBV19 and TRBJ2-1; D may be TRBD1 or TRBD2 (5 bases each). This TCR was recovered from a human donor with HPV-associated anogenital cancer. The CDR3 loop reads CASSRGSPTPYNEQFF. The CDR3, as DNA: TGTGCCAGTAGCCGGGGCTCCCCAACCCCCTACAATGAGCAGTTCTTC. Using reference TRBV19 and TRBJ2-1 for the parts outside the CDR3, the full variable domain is DGGITQSPKYLFRKEGQNVTLSCEQNLNHDAMYWYRQDPGQGLRLIYYSQIVNDFQKGDIAEGYSVSREKKESFPLTVTSAQKNPTAFYLCASSRGSPTPYNEQFFGPGTRLTVL.